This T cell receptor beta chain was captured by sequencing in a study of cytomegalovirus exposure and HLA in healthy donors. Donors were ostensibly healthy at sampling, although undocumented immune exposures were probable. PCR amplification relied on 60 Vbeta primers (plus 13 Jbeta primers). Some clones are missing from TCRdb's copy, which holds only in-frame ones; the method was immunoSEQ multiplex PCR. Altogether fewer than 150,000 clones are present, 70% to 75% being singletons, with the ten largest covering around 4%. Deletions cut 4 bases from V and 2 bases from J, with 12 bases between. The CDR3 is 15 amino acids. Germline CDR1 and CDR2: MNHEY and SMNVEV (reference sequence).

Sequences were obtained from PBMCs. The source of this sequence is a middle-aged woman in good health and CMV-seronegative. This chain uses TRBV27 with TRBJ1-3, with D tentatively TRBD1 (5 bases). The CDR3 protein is CASSYRGLPGNTIYF. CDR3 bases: TGTGCCAGCAGTTATCGGGGGTTGCCTGGAAACACCATATATTTT.